This T cell receptor beta chain appears in the sequencing data of a study of T-cell memory formation after mild COVID-19. TCRdb redid the calling of the 5' RACE reads with MiXCR, one entry per CDR3 protein. Of 250,000 to 350,000 distinct CDR3 sequences in the sample, approximately 19% are singletons; the top ten hold around 21%. This clonotype has just a few counts. Deletions cut 2 bases from V and 5 bases from J, with 12 bases between. This CDR3 is 14 amino acids long. The sequenced sample was PBMCs or a T cell subset sorted from them (not recorded which). The chain carries TRBV12-3 or TRBV12-4 and TRBJ2-5, with TRBD1 as a possible D gene (5 bases). This clonotype was sampled from a man aged 18 to 30 who had mild COVID-19 (a few samples of this study predate the infection). Cell type and time point are not known. CDR3 DNA: TGTGCCAGCAGTTTACTGGGGCTGGGGGAGACCCAGTACTTC. Its protein product is CASSLLGLGETQYF.